This entry features one TCR beta chain sequence. Each HIV participant was treated in the United States. This entry is derived from a study of long-term antiretroviral therapy in people with HIV. The assay used was immunoSEQ (version v3.0), run at survey level. The sequencing target was roughly 35,000-55,000 T-cell genomes per sample. Libraries were prepared by immunoSEQ multiplex PCR; TCRdb keeps only in-frame clonotypes and omits some of them. The table shows just under 40,000 clones, with roughly 90% occurring only once. Trimming cost V 7 bases and J 1 base, with 23 bases left between them. CDR1 and CDR2 from the germline V gene are MNHEY and SMNVEV (reference sequence). There are 18 residues in the CDR3.

The chain links TRBV27 to TRBJ1-5; D gene ambiguous. The source was unsorted PBMCs, collected just before starting antiretroviral therapy. This TCR derives from a woman younger than 30 with HIV. Here the CDR3 reads CASNSLASLIVSNQPQHF. DNA for the CDR3: TGTGCCAGCAATTCCTTAGCGTCCCTTATCGTGAGCAATCAGCCCCAGCATTTT.